The entry below describes one T cell receptor (beta chain). Its antigen is currently not known. No base-level quality is on record; no much larger clone is a single base apart. This record belongs to a study of brain metastases from non-small cell lung cancer (dated by TCRdb to the late 2010s). In terms of the full investigation: The study profiled the immune microenvironment of paired resected primary tumors and brain metastases taken from patients with non-small-cell lung cancer.

Library preparation used the immunoSEQ multiplex PCR assay. Sequencing of the T-cell receptor beta chain repertoire was carried out together with a 770-gene immune expression panel. Not all clones reach the TCRdb copy of this immuneACCESS table, which keeps in-frame sequences only. Checked studies attribute under half of the gap to unresolved V genes and leave the rest unexplained. Here the sample has 4,100 or so clones; roughly 88% occur a single time. 10% to 15% of the sample comes from the top ten. Per the germline V gene, MNHEY is the CDR1 and SVGAGI is the CDR2. Here V drops 6 bases and J drops 3 bases, and the junction holds 7 bases not matched to any gene. Measured from the cysteine to the phenylalanine, the CDR3 is 15 residues long. Only CDR3 DNA is held: 45 bases, read in frame from base 1. Summary of the overall study and its limitations: Compared with the matched primary tumors, roughly 63% of brain metastases appeared to show expanded T-cell clones. T-cell infiltration was lower in brain metastases than in primary tumors (P < 0.001). TCR repertoires were found to be largely shared between paired brain metastases and primary tumors, although sparse T-cell densities were observed in the brain metastases.

The cohort was made up of some 42 patients with surgically resected non-small-cell lung cancer, each of whom had both a primary tumor specimen and a brain metastasis specimen. Archival formalin-fixed, paraffin-embedded tissues were used as the tumor specimens. This TCR was sampled from a donor at least 40 years old with non-small cell lung cancer. Sequencing used tissue from a brain metastasis. Reading the label with the study, this specimen's cell subset or site is: resected brain metastasis paired with primary lung tumor. The chain is encoded by TRBV6-5 joined to TRBJ2-2; 7 central nucleotides agree with TRBD1. The sequenced DNA is TGTGCCAGCAGCCGGGACAGCCTCTACACCGGGGAGCTGTTTTTT. Its protein reads: CASSRDSLYTGELFF.